This T cell receptor beta chain was observed in a study of cytotoxic CD8 clonotypes in ibrutinib-treated CLL. The wider study: The subjects consisted of some 12 relapsed/refractory and more than 14 treatment-naive individuals, with fewer than 18 IGHV unmutated. The study recorded mean values of approximately 260,000 productive templates and 90,000 to 100,000 productive rearrangements per sample. Following a median roughly 12 months of treatment, with a range of 6 to 36, response samples were taken.

Sequencing was performed with immunoSEQ multiplex PCR; in TCRdb, only in-frame clones are kept and a portion is missing. The sample includes about 160,000 clones, more than 70% of them seen just once. Comment on this clone: The antigen is not known.

Findings and caveats of the study: Clonality at baseline surpassed age-matched healthy donors and tracked circulating CD8+ T-cell counts.

CDR3 length: 14 amino acids. In germline, CDR1 is GTSNPN, CDR2 SVGIG (reference sequence). After removal of 3 bases from V and 9 bases from J, the junction contained 13 bases not matched to a gene. The rearrangement links TRBV30 to TRBJ1-2; 7 bases agree with TRBD1. This TCR was sampled from a human donor with chronic lymphocytic leukemia. Sample: PBMCs, taken at disease progression, from a patient treated with ibrutinib. CDR3 coding DNA: TGTGCCTGGAGGAGACAGGCAGGGGGGGGAAGCTACACCTTC. Translation: CAWRRQAGGGSYTF.